This T cell receptor (beta chain) was captured by sequencing in a study of cytomegalovirus exposure and HLA in healthy donors. Findings of the study overall: Some highly shared sequence variants likely arose as a pipeline artifact.

The PCR was carried out with 60 Vbeta primers and 13 Jbeta primers. The method was immunoSEQ multiplex PCR; TCRdb's version includes in-frame clones alone and lacks a portion of them. Seen here are about 140,000 clones, roughly 78% observed once, and the top ten hold more than 2.5%. Per the germline V gene, CDR1 is KGHSH and CDR2 is LQKENI. This CDR3 comprises 14 residues. With 3 bases clipped from V and 7 bases from J, the junction kept 7 bases outside the gene matches. Comments on this clone: Its antigen is not known.

Material for sequencing was PBMCs. This receptor was obtained from a man aged 18 to 29 in good health and CMV-seropositive. The V gene is TRBV18, the J gene TRBJ1-1, with 8 bases matching TRBD1. CDR3 sequence: CASSPGQGLDEAFF. DNA of the CDR3: TGTGCCAGCTCACCCGGACAGGGTTTGGATGAAGCTTTCTTT.